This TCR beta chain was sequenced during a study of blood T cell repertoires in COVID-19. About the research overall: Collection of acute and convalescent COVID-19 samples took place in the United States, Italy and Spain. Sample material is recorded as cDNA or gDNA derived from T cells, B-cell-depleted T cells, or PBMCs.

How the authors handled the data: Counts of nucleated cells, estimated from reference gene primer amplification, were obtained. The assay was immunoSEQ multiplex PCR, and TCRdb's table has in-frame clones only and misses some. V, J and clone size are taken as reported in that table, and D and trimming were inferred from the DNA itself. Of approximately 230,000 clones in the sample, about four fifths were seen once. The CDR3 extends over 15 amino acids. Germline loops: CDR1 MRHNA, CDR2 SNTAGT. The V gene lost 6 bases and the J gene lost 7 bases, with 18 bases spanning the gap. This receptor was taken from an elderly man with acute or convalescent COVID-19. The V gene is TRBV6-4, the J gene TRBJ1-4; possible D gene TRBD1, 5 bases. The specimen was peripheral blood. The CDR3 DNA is TGTGCCAGCAGGAGGAGGGGTTTATCCGGTGAAAAACTGTTTTTT. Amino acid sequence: CASRRRGLSGEKLFF.